Below are 23 T cell receptor beta chains sequenced from a single sample in a study of blood T cells in healthy people across ages. A second PCR of 7 to 11 cycles used a sample-barcoded 5' primer and a J-beta primer mix. One entry per CDR3 protein, called by TCRdb with MiXCR from the 5' RACE reads. Among some 900,000 distinct CDR3 sequences listed, about 48% were seen once. Source material: blood. The receptor source for this set is a man aged 30 to 45 in good health.

The chain combines TRBV5-1 with TRBJ1-1; no firm D call. CDR1 is SGHRS and CDR2 is YFSETQ in the germline V gene. V dropped 0 bases and J dropped 3 bases, with 12 bases sitting between them. The CDR3 sequence is 15 residues long. The CDR3 bases are TGCGCCAGCAGCTTGGTCGGATCCACGGACACTGAAGCTTTCTTT. The encoded protein is CASSLVGSTDTEAFF.

V and J are TRBV3-1 and TRBJ1-1; possibly TRBD1 for D (6 bases). Trimming left V 4 bases short and J 6 bases short, with 9 bases between. Looked up from germline, CDR1 is LGHDT and CDR2 is YNNKEL (reference sequence). This CDR3 contains 12 residues. CDR3 nucleotides: TGTGCCAGCAGCCCCAGGGGCGCTGAAGCTTTCTTT. Translating gives CASSPRGAEAFF. Full variable domain (rest looked up from reference TRBV3-1 and TRBJ1-1): DTAVSQTPKYLVTQMGNDKSIKCEQNLGHDTMYWYKQDSKKFLKIMFSYNNKELIINETVPNRFSPKSPDKAHLNLHINSLELGDSAVYFCASSPRGAEAFFGQGTRLTVV.

The rearrangement uses TRBV28 and TRBJ2-7, with D possibly being TRBD2 (6 bases). Trimming stripped 8 bases from V and 1 base from J, with 21 bases between. The germline CDR1 and CDR2 sequences are MDHEN and SYDVKM. This CDR3 is built from 16 residues. The CDR3 region has the DNA TGTGCCAGCTCGCCAACCCGGGACTCCTCATCCTACGAGCAGTACTTC. Protein product: CASSPTRDSSSYEQYF.

This clonotype was observed a few times. The chain is built from TRBV20-1 and TRBJ1-4; the D gene is possibly TRBD1 (5 bases). Germline V gives CDR1 DFQATT, CDR2 SNEGSKA (reference sequence). Deletions cut 0 bases from V and 4 bases from J, with 6 bases between. The CDR3 runs 13 residues. The CDR3 region has the DNA TGCAGTGCTAGAGAGGGGGGTAATGAAAAACTGTTTTTT. It yields the protein CSAREGGNEKLFF.

V is TRBV10-3 and J is TRBJ2-2, with 7 bases fitting TRBD1. The CDR3 sequence is 13 residues long. Germline V gives CDR1 ENHRY, CDR2 SYGVKD. V lost 3 bases and J lost 6; bases outside the gene matches: 1. Here the CDR3 DNA reads TGTGCCATCAGTGAAGGGGGCCCCGGGGAGCTGTTTTTT. Translation gives CAISEGGPGELFF.

The rearrangement joins TRBV3-1 to TRBJ2-7; no clear D gene. Germline lookup yields CDR1 LGHDT and CDR2 YNNKEL (reference sequence). This CDR3 is built from 13 residues. Trimming left V 2 bases short and J 1 base short, with 6 bases between. This chain's CDR3 is CASSQSWSYEQYF. Written as DNA, the CDR3 is TGTGCCAGCAGCCAATCCTGGTCCTACGAGCAGTACTTC.

The V call is TRBV28, the J call TRBJ1-5; D is unresolved. The V and J ends lost 1 base and 5 bases respectively, with 6 bases between them. CDR3 size: 13 residues. CDR1 is MDHEN, CDR2 SYDVKM, per germline. CDR3 in amino acids: CASSLLSYQPQHF. The CDR3 region has the DNA TGTGCCAGCAGTTTATTGTCTTATCAGCCCCAGCATTTT.

The V gene is TRBV27, the J gene TRBJ2-1, with a tentative D call TRBD1 (6 bases). Trimming pared 6 bases from V and 5 bases from J, leaving 11 bases between. Germline lookup yields CDR1 MNHEY and CDR2 SMNVEV (reference sequence). This CDR3 contains 13 residues. The CDR3 bases are TGTGCCAGCAGACGGGACACCGACAATGAGCAGTTCTTC. Amino acid sequence: CASRRDTDNEQFF.

There are a few counts of this clonotype. The rearrangement joins TRBV5-1 to TRBJ2-1; 7 positions match TRBD2. CDR3 size: 16 residues. Germline V gives CDR1 SGHRS, CDR2 YFSETQ. J lost 4 bases, V lost 0 bases, and 7 bases had no gene match. DNA for the CDR3: TGCGCCAGCAGCTTGGCCACTAGCGCTTTATACAATGAGCAGTTCTTC. Translation: CASSLATSALYNEQFF.

The rearrangement links TRBV6-1 to TRBJ2-1, with D uncertain. Germline CDR1 and CDR2: MNHNS and SASEGT. The V end was cut by 3 bases, the J end by 8 bases, with 17 bases between. The CDR3 spans 15 residues. DNA for the CDR3: TGTGCCAGCAGTGAGCCGTCTAGGGATCAGTATGAGCAGTTCTTC. Its translation: CASSEPSRDQYEQFF.

Only a few counts were recorded for this clonotype. The V gene is TRBV29-1, the J gene TRBJ1-2; 9 bases map to TRBD1. Trimming cost V 6 bases and J 4 bases; bases outside gene matches: 3. The germline V gene has CDR1 SQVTM and CDR2 ANQGSEA. CDR3 size: 12 residues. CDR3 bases: TGCAGCGTGCTGGACAGGGGCTATGGCTACACCTTC. Translated, it gives CSVLDRGYGYTF.

The rearrangement joins TRBV20-1 to TRBJ1-6; TRBD1 matches at 7 bases. Per germline, CDR1 DFQATT and CDR2 SNEGSKA (reference sequence). CDR3 length: 15 residues. V shed 6 bases, J shed 5 bases, and the junction held 10 bases outside the gene matches. CDR3 protein: CSARRDRKNNSPLHF. CDR3 coding DNA: TGCAGTGCCCGGAGGGACAGAAAAAATAATTCACCCCTCCACTTT.

The V and J genes are TRBV20-1 and TRBJ1-2, with D possibly matching TRBD1 (5 bases). This CDR3 comprises 13 residues. Looked up from germline, CDR1 is DFQATT and CDR2 is SNEGSKA (reference sequence). V lost 5 bases and J lost 2, with 12 bases in between. CDR3 residues: CSAPGTANYGYTF. The CDR3 DNA sequence: TGCAGTGCTCCAGGGACTGCCAACTATGGCTACACCTTC.

This sequence joins TRBV4-1 and TRBJ2-5; 8 bases fit TRBD2. V lost 0 bases, J lost 11 bases, and 11 bases stayed unmatched. The CDR3 contains 15 residues. The germline gives CDR1 MGHRA, CDR2 YSYEKL. CDR3 bases: TGCGCCAGCAGCCAAGATTGGGCTACCGGGGGGGAGCAGTACTTC. Protein sequence: CASSQDWATGGEQYF.

CDR3 protein: CASSPDTGTATEQYF. The CDR3 nucleotides are TGTGCCAGCTCACCGGATACTGGGACAGCGACCGAGCAGTACTTC. The gene calls are TRBV18 and TRBJ2-5; 7 bases match TRBD1. With the DNA end fitting TRBJ2-7 better, the J assignment may be wrong. The CDR3 consists of 15 residues. Germline CDR1 is KGHSH and CDR2 is LQKENI.

This chain uses TRBV7-2 with TRBJ1-4; D is uncertain. This CDR3 comprises 15 residues. V gave up 6 bases and J gave up 4 bases, with 15 bases separating them. Germline assignment: CDR1 SGHTA and CDR2 FQGNSA. For the CDR3, the DNA is TGTGCCAGCAGGGGCAACGGTTGGGGTAATGAAAAACTGTTTTTT. Translation gives CASRGNGWGNEKLFF. The whole variable domain, filled in from reference TRBV7-2 and TRBJ1-4, reads GAGVSQSPSNKVTEKGKDVELRCDPISGHTALYWYRQSLGQGLEFLIYFQGNSAPDKSGLPSDRFSAERTGGSVSTLTIQRTQQEDSAVYLCASRGNGWGNEKLFFGSGTQLSVL.

This clonotype came up a few times. The chain is built from TRBV4-1 and TRBJ1-5; no definite D call. V was cut by 0 bases and J by 5 bases, with 8 bases left in between. CDR1 is MGHRA, CDR2 YSYEKL, per germline. The CDR3 length is 14 residues. The CDR3 reads CASSQDIDYQPQHF. The CDR3 DNA is TGCGCCAGCAGCCAAGATATCGATTATCAGCCCCAGCATTTT.

The chain carries TRBV6-5 and TRBJ2-5; TRBD1 matches at 9 bases. CDR1 and CDR2 from the germline V gene are MNHEY and SVGAGI. CDR3 length: 14 amino acids. V shed 5 bases, J shed 3 bases, and the junction held 4 bases outside the gene matches. CDR3 nucleotide sequence: TGTGCCAGCAGTCCTCGGACAGGGGAAGAGACCCAGTACTTC. It specifies CASSPRTGEETQYF.

This clonotype appeared a few times. This rearrangement joins TRBV7-2 to TRBJ2-3; D call uncertain. Looked up from germline, CDR1 is SGHTA and CDR2 is FQGNSA. The CDR3 length is 13 residues. V lost 10 bases, J lost 6 bases, and 17 bases lay in between. In DNA form, the CDR3 reads TGTGCCATTAGGGCCGCGTCTGGGGATACGCAGTATTTT. Encoded protein: CAIRAASGDTQYF.

This clonotype occurred once. The chain combines TRBV20-1 with TRBJ2-7, with 8 bases aligning to TRBD1. V lost 0 bases to trimming and J lost 0 bases; unmatched junction nucleotides: 4. CDR3 length: 15 residues. Germline V lookup: CDR1 DFQATT, CDR2 SNEGSKA (reference sequence). As DNA, the CDR3 is TGCAGTGCTAGAGATCAGGGGGCCAACTCCTACGAGCAGTACTTC. Translated: CSARDQGANSYEQYF.

The chain carries TRBV7-9 and TRBJ1-6; the D is unclear. This CDR3 region has 15 residues. V lost 1 base and J 8 bases, leaving 12 bases between the germline ends. Germline values: CDR1 SEHNR, CDR2 FQNEAQ (reference sequence). CDR3: CASSLESTADSPLHF. The CDR3 DNA sequence: TGTGCCAGCAGCTTAGAGTCAACAGCCGATTCACCCCTCCACTTT.

This clonotype was recorded at least ten times. This chain joins TRBV3-1 and TRBJ2-2; D gene unclear. Germline-derived CDR1 and CDR2 are LGHDT and YNNKEL (reference sequence). V dropped 0 bases and J dropped 0 bases, with 2 bases sitting between them. The CDR3 has 14 residues. The CDR3 sequence is CASSQDPNTGELFF. The CDR3, as DNA: TGTGCCAGCAGCCAAGATCCGAACACCGGGGAGCTGTTTTTT.

The V and J genes are TRBV20-1 and TRBJ1-1; possible D gene TRBD1, 5 bases. The CDR3 contains 13 residues. The ends were cut back, 1 base at V and 7 bases at J, with 13 bases in the middle. Germline CDR1 and CDR2: DFQATT and SNEGSKA (reference sequence). This chain's CDR3 is CSARAGINGEAFF. Here the CDR3 DNA reads TGCAGTGCTAGAGCAGGGATCAATGGTGAAGCTTTCTTT.